The 4 T cell receptor beta chains below were found in one sample sequenced in a study of post-analysis software for immune sequencing data. These TCRs' antigens remain unknown. Points from the study as a whole: TRBV5-6, TRBV5-1 and TRBV20-1 belonged to a set of about five TRBV segments that were more frequent in patients than controls.

TCR beta cDNA libraries had unique molecular identifiers. From the PCR reads, TCRdb called clonotypes with MiXCR, one entry per CDR3 protein. The sample holds hundreds of thousands of distinct CDR3 sequences, roughly 40% seen once. Sequencing was carried out using blood. The receptors originated from a girl aged 2 to 10 with multiple sclerosis.

This clonotype turned up a few times. This rearrangement joins TRBV7-9 to TRBJ2-1; D might be TRBD2 (6 bases). Germline CDR1 SEHNR, CDR2 FQNEAQ (reference sequence). Trimming stripped 4 bases from V and 6 bases from J, with 16 bases between. The CDR3 totals 15 residues. CDR3 in amino acids: CASSSIRDFINEQFF. CDR3 DNA: TGTGCCAGCAGCTCAATACGGGACTTCATCAATGAGCAGTTCTTC.

The chain carries TRBV20-1 and TRBJ1-2; tentative D call: TRBD1 (5 bases). V was trimmed by 2 bases and J by 3 bases, leaving 19 bases between them. CDR3 length: 16 amino acids. CDR1 is DFQATT, CDR2 SNEGSKA, per germline (reference sequence). DNA of the CDR3: TGCAGTGCTAGACTCATCCCAGGGAAGCGTGACTATGGCTACACCTTC. It codes for CSARLIPGKRDYGYTF.

The chain employs TRBV24-1 and TRBJ2-3, with 8 bases that match TRBD2. The CDR3 totals 14 residues. Germline loops: CDR1 KGHDR, CDR2 SFDVKD. Trimming cost V 6 bases and J 0 bases; bases outside gene matches: 1. This chain's CDR3 is CATSPGGSTDTQYF. The CDR3 nucleotides read TGTGCCACCAGTCCGGGGGGGAGCACAGATACGCAGTATTTT.

This clonotype showed up just once. The V gene is TRBV10-3, the J gene TRBJ2-1; no definite D call. The J call may be mistaken, given a closer DNA end match to TRBJ2-7. In germline, CDR1 is ENHRY, CDR2 SYGVKD. CDR3 length: 12 residues. The CDR3 DNA reads TGTGCCATCAACAAAGGGAACAATGAGCAGTACTTC. It is translated as CAINKGNNEQYF.